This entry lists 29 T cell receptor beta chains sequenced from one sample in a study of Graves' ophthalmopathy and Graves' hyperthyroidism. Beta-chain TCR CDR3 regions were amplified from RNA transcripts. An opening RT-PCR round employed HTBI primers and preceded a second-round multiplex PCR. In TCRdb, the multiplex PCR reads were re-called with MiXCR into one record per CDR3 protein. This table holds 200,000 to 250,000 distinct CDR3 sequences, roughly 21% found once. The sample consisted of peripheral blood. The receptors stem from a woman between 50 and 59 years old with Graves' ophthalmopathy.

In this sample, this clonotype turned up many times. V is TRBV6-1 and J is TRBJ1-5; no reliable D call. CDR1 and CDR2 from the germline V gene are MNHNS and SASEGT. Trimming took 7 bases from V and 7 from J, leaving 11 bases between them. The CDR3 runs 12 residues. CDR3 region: CASTLLGQPQHF. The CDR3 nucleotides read TGTGCCAGCACCCTACTTGGCCAGCCCCAGCATTTT.

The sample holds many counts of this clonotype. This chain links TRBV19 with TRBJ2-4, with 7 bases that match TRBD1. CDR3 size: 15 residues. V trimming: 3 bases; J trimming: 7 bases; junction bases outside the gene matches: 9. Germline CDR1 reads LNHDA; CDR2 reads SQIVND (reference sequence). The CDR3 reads CASSIAPGQRNIQYF. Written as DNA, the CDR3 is TGTGCCAGTAGTATTGCTCCGGGACAGCGTAACATTCAGTACTTC.

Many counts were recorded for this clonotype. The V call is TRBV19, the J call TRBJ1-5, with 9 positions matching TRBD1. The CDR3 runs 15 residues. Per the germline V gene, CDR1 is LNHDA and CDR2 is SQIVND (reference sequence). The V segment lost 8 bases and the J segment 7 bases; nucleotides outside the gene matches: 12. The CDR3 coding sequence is TGTGCCAGTTGTACAGGGGGCGGAACAGGACAGCCCCAGCATTTT. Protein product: CASCTGGGTGQPQHF.

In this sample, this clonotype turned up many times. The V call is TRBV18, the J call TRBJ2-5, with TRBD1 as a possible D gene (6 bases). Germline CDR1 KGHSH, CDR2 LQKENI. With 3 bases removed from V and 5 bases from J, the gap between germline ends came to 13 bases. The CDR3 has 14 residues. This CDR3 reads CASSPFTGHETQYF. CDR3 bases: TGTGCCAGCTCACCTTTCACAGGGCACGAGACCCAGTACTTC.

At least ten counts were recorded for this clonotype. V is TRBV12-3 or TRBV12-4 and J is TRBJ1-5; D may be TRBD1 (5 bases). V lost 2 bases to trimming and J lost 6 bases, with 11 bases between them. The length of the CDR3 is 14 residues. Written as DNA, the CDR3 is TGTGCCAGCAGTTTATGGGGGGGGGTTCAGCCCCAGCATTTT. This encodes CASSLWGGVQPQHF.

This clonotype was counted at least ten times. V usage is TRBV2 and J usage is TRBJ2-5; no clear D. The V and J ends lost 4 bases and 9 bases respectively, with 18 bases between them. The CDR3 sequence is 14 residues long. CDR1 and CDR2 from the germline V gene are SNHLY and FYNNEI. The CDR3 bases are TGTGCCAGCAGTGTCAAGGCCACGGATTTGGCCCAGTACTTC. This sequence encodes CASSVKATDLAQYF.

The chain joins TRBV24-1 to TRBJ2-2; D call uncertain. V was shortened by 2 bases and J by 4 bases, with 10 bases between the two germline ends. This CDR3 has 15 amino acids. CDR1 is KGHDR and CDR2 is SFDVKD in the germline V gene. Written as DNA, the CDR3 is TGTGCCACCAGTGATTCCGACACCCGCACCGGGGAGCTGTTTTTT. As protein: CATSDSDTRTGELFF.

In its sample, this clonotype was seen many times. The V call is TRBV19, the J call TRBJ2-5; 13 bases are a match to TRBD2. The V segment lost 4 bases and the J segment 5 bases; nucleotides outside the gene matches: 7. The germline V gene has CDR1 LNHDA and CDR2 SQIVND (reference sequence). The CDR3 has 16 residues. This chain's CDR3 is CASSSGTSGIPETQYF. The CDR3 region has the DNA TGTGCCAGTAGTAGTGGGACTAGCGGGATCCCGGAGACCCAGTACTTC.

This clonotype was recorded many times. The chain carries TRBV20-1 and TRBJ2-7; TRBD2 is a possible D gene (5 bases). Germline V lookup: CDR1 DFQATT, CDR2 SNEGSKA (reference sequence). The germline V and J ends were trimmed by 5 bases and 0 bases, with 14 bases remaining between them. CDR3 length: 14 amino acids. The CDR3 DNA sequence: TGCAGTGCTCGACTACCTATCAACTCCTACGAGCAGTACTTC. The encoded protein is CSARLPINSYEQYF.

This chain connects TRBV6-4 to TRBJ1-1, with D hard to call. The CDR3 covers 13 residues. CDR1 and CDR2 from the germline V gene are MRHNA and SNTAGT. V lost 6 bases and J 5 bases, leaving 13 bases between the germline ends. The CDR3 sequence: CASRLSGKTEAFF. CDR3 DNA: TGTGCCAGCAGACTCTCCGGGAAGACTGAAGCTTTCTTT.

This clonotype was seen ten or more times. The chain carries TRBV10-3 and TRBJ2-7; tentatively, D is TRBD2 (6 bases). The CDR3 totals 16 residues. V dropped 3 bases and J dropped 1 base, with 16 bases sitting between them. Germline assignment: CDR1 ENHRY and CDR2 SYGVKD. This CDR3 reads CAISEPETGVSYEQYF. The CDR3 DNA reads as TGTGCCATCAGTGAACCGGAAACGGGGGTTTCCTACGAGCAGTACTTC.

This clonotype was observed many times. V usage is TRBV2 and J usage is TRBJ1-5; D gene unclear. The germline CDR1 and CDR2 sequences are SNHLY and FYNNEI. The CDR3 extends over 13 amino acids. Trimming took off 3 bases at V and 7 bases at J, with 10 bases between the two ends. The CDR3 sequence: CASSDQARQPQHF. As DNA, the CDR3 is TGTGCCAGCAGTGACCAGGCCAGGCAGCCCCAGCATTTT.

The CDR3 spells CASSLQTRMQYF. The CDR3 DNA reads as TGTGCCAGCAGTCTCCAGACTAGAATGCAGTACTTC. The chain links TRBV6-2 or TRBV6-3 to TRBJ2-7, with D possibly matching TRBD2 (6 bases). This CDR3 comprises 12 residues. Trimming took off 5 bases at V and 9 bases at J, with 14 bases between the two ends. Germline CDR1 is MNHEY and CDR2 is SVGEGT.

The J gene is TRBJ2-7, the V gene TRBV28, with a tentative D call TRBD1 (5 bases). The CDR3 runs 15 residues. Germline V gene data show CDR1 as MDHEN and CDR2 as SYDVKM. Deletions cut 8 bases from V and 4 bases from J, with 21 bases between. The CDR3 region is CASPPQGVTLYEQYF. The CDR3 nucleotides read TGTGCCAGCCCCCCCCAAGGGGTAACCCTATACGAGCAGTACTTC.

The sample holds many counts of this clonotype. The DNA of the CDR3 is TGTGCCAGCAGCTTAAGCCAGACAACGGCGGGCTACACCTTC. This gives the protein CASSLSQTTAGYTF. This chain uses TRBV7-2 with TRBJ1-2; D remains ambiguous. V gave up 2 bases and J gave up 8 bases, with 15 bases separating them. CDR1 is SGHTA and CDR2 is FQGNSA in the germline V gene. This CDR3 contains 14 residues. Full variable domain (rest looked up from reference TRBV7-2 and TRBJ1-2): GAGVSQSPSNKVTEKGKDVELRCDPISGHTALYWYRQSLGQGLEFLIYFQGNSAPDKSGLPSDRFSAERTGGSVSTLTIQRTQQEDSAVYLCASSLSQTTAGYTFGSGTRLTVV.

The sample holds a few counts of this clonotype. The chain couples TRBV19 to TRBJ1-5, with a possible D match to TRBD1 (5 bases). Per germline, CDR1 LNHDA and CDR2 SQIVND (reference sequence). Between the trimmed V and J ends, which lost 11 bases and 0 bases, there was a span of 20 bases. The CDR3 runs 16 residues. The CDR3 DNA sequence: TGTGCCTCTAGGGTGCGGGGCACAAATAGCAATCAGCCCCAGCATTTT. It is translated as CASRVRGTNSNQPQHF. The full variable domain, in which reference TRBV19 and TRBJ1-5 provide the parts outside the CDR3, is DGGITQSPKYLFRKEGQNVTLSCEQNLNHDAMYWYRQDPGQGLRLIYYSQIVNDFQKGDIAEGYSVSREKKESFPLTVTSAQKNPTAFYLCASRVRGTNSNQPQHFGDGTRLSIL.

This CDR3 is CASSPARRAAIYEQYF. The CDR3 nucleotides are TGTGCCAGCAGTCCGGCGAGACGAGCGGCGATTTACGAGCAGTACTTC. The chain has TRBV6-2 or TRBV6-3 and TRBJ2-7; the D gene is possibly TRBD2 (5 bases). Germline CDR1 MNHEY, CDR2 SVGEGT. CDR3 length: 16 amino acids. Trimming took 5 bases from V and 4 from J, leaving 21 bases between them.

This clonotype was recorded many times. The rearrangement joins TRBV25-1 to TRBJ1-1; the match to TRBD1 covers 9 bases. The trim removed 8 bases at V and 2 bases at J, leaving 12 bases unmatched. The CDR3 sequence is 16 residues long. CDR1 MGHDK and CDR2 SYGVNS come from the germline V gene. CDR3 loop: CASGRTGGSINTEAFF. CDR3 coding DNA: TGTGCCAGCGGTCGTACAGGGGGCTCAATAAACACTGAAGCTTTCTTT.

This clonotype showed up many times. CDR3 DNA sequence: TGTGCCAGCAGTACCTGGGGACAGACCAATCAGCCCCAGCATTTT. Translating it yields CASSTWGQTNQPQHF. This chain joins TRBV6-5 and TRBJ1-5, with 7 bases fitting TRBD1. The germline V gene encodes CDR1 MNHEY and CDR2 SVGAGI. Unmatched junction bases numbered 7, after V lost 5 bases and J lost 3 bases. This CDR3 has 15 amino acids.

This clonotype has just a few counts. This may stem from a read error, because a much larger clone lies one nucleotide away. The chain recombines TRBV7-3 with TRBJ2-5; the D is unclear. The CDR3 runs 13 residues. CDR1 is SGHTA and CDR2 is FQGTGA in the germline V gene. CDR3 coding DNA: TGTACCAGCAGCCCGGCGTACCAAGAGACCCAGTACTTC. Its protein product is CTSSPAYQETQYF. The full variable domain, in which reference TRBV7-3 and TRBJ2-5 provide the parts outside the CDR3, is GAGVSQTPSNKVTEKGKYVELRCDPISGHTALYWYRQSLGQGPEFLIYFQGTGAADDSGLPNDRFFAVRPEGSVSTLKIQRTERGDSAVYLCTSSPAYQETQYFGPGTRLLVL.

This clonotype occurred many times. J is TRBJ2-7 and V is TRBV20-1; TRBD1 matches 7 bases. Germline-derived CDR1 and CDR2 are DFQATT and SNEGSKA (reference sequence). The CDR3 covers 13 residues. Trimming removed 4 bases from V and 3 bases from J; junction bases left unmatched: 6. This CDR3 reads CSATIGTDYEQYF. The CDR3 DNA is TGCAGTGCTACGATCGGGACAGACTACGAGCAGTACTTC.

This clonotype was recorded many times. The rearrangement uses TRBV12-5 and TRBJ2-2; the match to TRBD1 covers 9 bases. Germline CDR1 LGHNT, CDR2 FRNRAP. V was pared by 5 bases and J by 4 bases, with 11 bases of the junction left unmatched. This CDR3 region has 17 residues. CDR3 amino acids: CASGNLRQGVSTGELFF. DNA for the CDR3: TGTGCTAGTGGTAATCTACGACAGGGGGTTAGCACCGGGGAGCTGTTTTTT.

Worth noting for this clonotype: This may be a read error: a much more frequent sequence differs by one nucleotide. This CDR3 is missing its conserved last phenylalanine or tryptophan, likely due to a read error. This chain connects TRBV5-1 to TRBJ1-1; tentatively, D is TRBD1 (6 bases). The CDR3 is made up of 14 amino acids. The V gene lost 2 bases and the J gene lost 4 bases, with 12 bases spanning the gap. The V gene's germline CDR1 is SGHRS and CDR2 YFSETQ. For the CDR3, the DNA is TGCGCCAGCAGCTTTCAGGGGCAGGGCACTGAAGCTTTCGTT. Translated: CASSFQGQGTEAFV.

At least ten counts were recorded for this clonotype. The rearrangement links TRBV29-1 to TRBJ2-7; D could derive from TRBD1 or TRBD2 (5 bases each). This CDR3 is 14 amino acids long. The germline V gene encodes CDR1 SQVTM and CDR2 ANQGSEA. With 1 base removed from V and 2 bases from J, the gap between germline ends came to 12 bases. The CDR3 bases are TGCAGCGTTGAAGGGGGGAAGAGCACCTACGAGCAGTACTTC. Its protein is CSVEGGKSTYEQYF.

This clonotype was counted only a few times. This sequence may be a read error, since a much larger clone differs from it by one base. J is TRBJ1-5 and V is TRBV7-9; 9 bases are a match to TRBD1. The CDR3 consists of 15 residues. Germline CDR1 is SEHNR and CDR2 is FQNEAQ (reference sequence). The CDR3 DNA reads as TGTGCCAGCAGCCCGGGACAGGGACCCAATCAGTCCCAGCATTTT. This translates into CASSPGQGPNQSQHF.

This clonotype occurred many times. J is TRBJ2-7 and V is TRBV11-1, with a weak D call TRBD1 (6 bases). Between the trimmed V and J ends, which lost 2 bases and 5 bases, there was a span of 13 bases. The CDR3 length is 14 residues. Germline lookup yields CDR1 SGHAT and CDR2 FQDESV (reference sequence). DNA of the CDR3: TGTGCCAGCAGCTTACAACAGGGATACGACGAGCAGTACTTC. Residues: CASSLQQGYDEQYF.

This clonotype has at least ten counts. The CDR3 DNA reads TGTGCCAGCTCCCGGGATTCGGGACTAGCGAACCCGAGCTCCTACGAGCAGTACTTC. This codes for CASSRDSGLANPSSYEQYF. The chain couples TRBV28 to TRBJ2-7, with 10 bases lining up with TRBD2. Unmatched junction bases numbered 19, after V lost 8 bases and J lost 0 bases. Germline values: CDR1 MDHEN, CDR2 SYDVKM. The CDR3 contains 19 residues.

The CDR3 region has the DNA TGTGCCACCAGCACCTTAAAACCCACAGGGATTGAGACCCAGTACTTC. This gives the protein CATSTLKPTGIETQYF. The chain is built from TRBV15 and TRBJ2-5, with D maybe TRBD1 (6 bases). The V end lost 4 bases, the J end lost 5 bases, and 20 bases lay between the germline ends. Per the germline V gene, CDR1 is LNHNV and CDR2 is YYDKDF (reference sequence). CDR3 length equals 16 residues. Drawing the rest from reference TRBV15 and TRBJ2-5, the complete variable domain is DAMVIQNPRYQVTQFGKPVTLSCSQTLNHNVMYWYQQKSSQAPKLLFHYYDKDFNNEADTPDNFQSRRPNTSFCFLDIRSPGLGDTAMYLCATSTLKPTGIETQYFGPGTRLLVL.

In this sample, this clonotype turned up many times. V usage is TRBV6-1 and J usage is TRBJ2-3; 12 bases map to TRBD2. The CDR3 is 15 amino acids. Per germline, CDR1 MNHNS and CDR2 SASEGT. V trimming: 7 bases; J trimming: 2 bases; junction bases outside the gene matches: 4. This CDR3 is CASNGLAGNTDTQYF. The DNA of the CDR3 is TGTGCCAGCAACGGACTAGCGGGGAACACAGATACGCAGTATTTT.